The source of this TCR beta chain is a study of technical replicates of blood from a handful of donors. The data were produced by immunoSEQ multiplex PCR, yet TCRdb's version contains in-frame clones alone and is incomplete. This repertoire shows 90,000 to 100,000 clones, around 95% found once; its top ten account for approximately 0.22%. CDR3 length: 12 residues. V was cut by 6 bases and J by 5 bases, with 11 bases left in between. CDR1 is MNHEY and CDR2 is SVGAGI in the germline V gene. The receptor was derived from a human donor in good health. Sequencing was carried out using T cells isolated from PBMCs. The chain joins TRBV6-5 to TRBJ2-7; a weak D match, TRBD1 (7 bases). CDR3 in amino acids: CASRTGEDEQYF. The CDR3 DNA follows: TGTGCCAGCAGAACAGGGGAGGACGAGCAGTACTTC.